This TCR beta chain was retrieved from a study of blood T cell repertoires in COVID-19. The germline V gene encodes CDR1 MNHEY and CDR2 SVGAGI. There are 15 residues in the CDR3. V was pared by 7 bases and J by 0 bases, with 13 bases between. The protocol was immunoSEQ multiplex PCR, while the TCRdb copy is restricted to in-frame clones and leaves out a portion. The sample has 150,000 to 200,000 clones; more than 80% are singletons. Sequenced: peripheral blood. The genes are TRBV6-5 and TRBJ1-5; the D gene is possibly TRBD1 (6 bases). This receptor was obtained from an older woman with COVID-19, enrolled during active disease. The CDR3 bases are TGTGCCAGCACTCCACAGGGTTATAGCAATCAGCCCCAGCATTTT. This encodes CASTPQGYSNQPQHF.